One and the same sample provided the 9 T cell receptor beta chains below, sequenced in a study of blood T cell repertoires in COVID-19. TCRdb keeps only in-frame clones here, not all; method: immunoSEQ multiplex PCR. The table includes around 140,000 clones, approximately 83% detected once. Input material: peripheral blood. These receptors were obtained from a human donor in a cohort sampled during active COVID-19.

This clone appeared a few times. The chain has TRBV30 and TRBJ1-2; the match to TRBD1 covers 7 bases. V was pared by 4 bases and J by 5 bases, with 4 bases of the junction left unmatched. The CDR3 consists of 12 residues. From germline, CDR1 is GTSNPN and CDR2 SVGIG (reference sequence). The CDR3 DNA follows: TGTGCCTGGAACCCGGGACAGTATGGCTACACCTTC. Translating it yields CAWNPGQYGYTF. Filled out from reference TRBV30 and TRBJ1-2, the complete variable domain reads SQTIHQWPATLVQPVGSPLSLECTVEGTSNPNLYWYRQAAGRGLQLLFYSVGIGQISSEVPQNLSASRPQDRQFILSSKKLLLSDSGFYLCAWNPGQYGYTFGSGTRLTVV.

The rearrangement links TRBV11-3 to TRBJ2-2; 8 bases are a match to TRBD2. CDR1 and CDR2 from the germline V gene are SGHNT and YENEEA. The CDR3 totals 16 residues. The V and J ends lost 4 bases and 2 bases, in that order; junction bases with no gene match: 6. CDR3 amino acids: CASSSTSGQNTGELFF. CDR3 bases: TGTGCCAGCAGCTCTACTAGCGGCCAAAACACCGGGGAGCTGTTTTTT.

Turning to this clone: This sample also contains other DNA sequences that code for the same CDR3. The genes are TRBV12-3 or TRBV12-4 and TRBJ1-2, with a weak D call TRBD1 (5 bases). This CDR3 region has 11 residues. V lost 5 bases and J 7 bases, leaving 8 bases between the germline ends. For the CDR3, the DNA is TGTGCCAGCAGTCTCGGGGGTGGCTACACCTTC. Translated, it gives CASSLGGGYTF.

The chain carries TRBV25-1 and TRBJ2-7; TRBD2 matches at 12 bases. The CDR3 has 14 residues. The J segment lost 6 bases and the V segment lost 4 bases, leaving 4 bases of the junction unmatched. CDR1 and CDR2 (germline): MGHDK, SYGVNS. The CDR3 is CASSARLAGAEQYF. The DNA for the CDR3 is TGTGCCAGCAGTGCGAGACTAGCGGGAGCCGAGCAGTACTTC.

The gene calls are TRBV28 and TRBJ2-7; the match to TRBD1 covers 7 bases. This CDR3 has 15 amino acids. Per germline, CDR1 MDHEN and CDR2 SYDVKM. The J segment lost 3 bases and the V segment lost 6 bases, leaving 11 bases of the junction unmatched. CDR3 coding DNA: TGTGCCAGCAGCCCTGGTGGGCAGGGGGTCTACGAGCAGTACTTC. It codes for CASSPGGQGVYEQYF.

This clone came up a few times. This chain uses TRBV7-2 with TRBJ2-3; possibly TRBD1 for D (6 bases). CDR1 is SGHTA, CDR2 FQGNSA, per germline. Trimming left V 0 bases short and J 4 bases short, with 8 bases between. The CDR3 consists of 14 residues. The CDR3 sequence is CASSLAQGPDTQYF. CDR3 sequence (DNA): TGTGCCAGCAGCTTAGCGCAGGGGCCAGATACGCAGTATTTT.

The rearrangement links TRBV5-1 to TRBJ2-7; the D is unclear. The CDR3 is 15 amino acids. Germline V gene sequence: CDR1 SGHRS, CDR2 YFSETQ. V was shortened by 4 bases and J by 4 bases, with 18 bases between the two germline ends. Written as DNA, the CDR3 is TGCGCCAGCAGCCAAAACAGAGCTAAAGTTTACGAGCAGTACTTC. This translates into CASSQNRAKVYEQYF.

The J gene is TRBJ1-2, the V gene TRBV20-1; 7 bases map to TRBD1. Trimming removed 3 bases from V and 2 bases from J; junction bases left unmatched: 6. This CDR3 region has 14 residues. The germline V gene has CDR1 DFQATT and CDR2 SNEGSKA (reference sequence). The CDR3 region has the DNA TGCAGTGCTAGTAGGGACAGTAAAAACTATGGCTACACCTTC. Its protein is CSASRDSKNYGYTF.

The chain couples TRBV7-2 to TRBJ2-1; TRBD2 matches 12 bases. Germline CDR1 and CDR2: SGHTA and FQGNSA. The CDR3 totals 15 residues. V lost 5 bases and J lost 9; bases outside the gene matches: 8. The CDR3 nucleotides are TGTGCCAGCAGCACCCGACTAGCGGGAGTTGCTGAGCAGTTCTTC. As protein: CASSTRLAGVAEQFF.